Listed here are 22 T cell receptor beta chains from one sample, sequenced in a study of human T cells and chemical hapten exposure. The sample's time point: patch test 1, 2 weeks after DPC sensitization. Specified treatment: therapeutic diphenylcyclopropenone sensitization with weekly scalp DPC. TCRdb fed the RACE reads into MiXCR, producing one record per CDR3 protein. Of some 380,000 distinct CDR3 sequences in the sample, around 4.8% were seen once. The source material was whole blood, sampled in connection with sensitization to the hapten diphenylcyclopropenone (DPC). The receptors derive from a woman aged 45-60 years with alopecia areata. Some clones in this sample may be carry-over from other donors' samples.

This clonotype showed up many times. DNA for the CDR3: TGTGCCAGCAGCTTACGGACAGGGGGTCTCCCTTACGAGCAGTACTTC. Encoded protein: CASSLRTGGLPYEQYF. This chain links TRBV7-9 with TRBJ2-7; 10 nucleotides line up with TRBD1. CDR1 is SEHNR and CDR2 is FQNEAQ in the germline V gene (reference sequence). Trimming took 2 bases from V and 4 from J; bases not matched to a gene: 8. The CDR3 runs 16 residues.

This clonotype was counted many times. The chain links TRBV11-2 to TRBJ2-1; 15 bases match TRBD2. Germline CDR1 and CDR2: SGHAT and FQNNGV. The CDR3 is 15 amino acids. Trimming at V came to 3 bases and at J to 10 bases, leaving 4 bases not matched to a gene. CDR3 loop: CASSFGLAGGGEQFF. The CDR3 DNA sequence: TGTGCCAGCAGCTTCGGACTAGCGGGAGGGGGCGAGCAGTTCTTC.

The chain carries TRBV6-1 and TRBJ2-7, with 7 bases that match TRBD2. From germline, CDR1 is MNHNS and CDR2 SASEGT. The V gene end was trimmed by 6 bases and the J gene end by 7 bases; junction bases not matched to a gene: 15. CDR3 length: 15 amino acids. CDR3 DNA: TGTGCCAGCAGGGTTACTAGCGCCAACACGTATGAGCAGTACTTC. It translates to CASRVTSANTYEQYF.

The chain uses TRBV5-1 and TRBJ1-1; a weak D match, TRBD1 (6 bases). The CDR3 has 14 residues. Trimming stripped 8 bases from V and 4 bases from J, with 18 bases between. Germline CDR1 SGHRS, CDR2 YFSETQ. CDR3 region: CASTELQGSTEAFF. CDR3 nucleotides: TGCGCCAGTACCGAATTACAGGGCTCCACTGAAGCTTTCTTT.

The sample holds a few counts of this clonotype. The chain carries TRBV7-2 and TRBJ2-3; the match to TRBD2 covers 8 bases. Germline CDR1 SGHTA, CDR2 FQGNSA. The CDR3 is 15 residues long. Trimming took 5 bases from V and 4 from J; bases not matched to a gene: 8. The CDR3 here is CASSVRGLGADTQYF. CDR3 bases: TGTGCCAGCAGCGTCAGGGGACTAGGGGCAGATACGCAGTATTTT.

CDR3: CASSLRAPNQAFF. As DNA, the CDR3 is TGTGCCAGCAGCTTAAGGGCCCCCAACCAAGCTTTCTTT. The chain joins TRBV7-9 to TRBJ1-1; no clear D gene. The V end lost 2 bases, the J end lost 9 bases, and 13 bases lay between the germline ends. The CDR3 has 13 amino acids. Germline V lookup: CDR1 SEHNR, CDR2 FQNEAQ (reference sequence).

The V and J genes are TRBV12-3 or TRBV12-4 and TRBJ1-2, with D uncertain. Trimming left V 2 bases short and J 8 bases short, with 12 bases between. The CDR3 contains 13 residues. CDR3 residues: CASSLKWGTGYTF. As DNA, the CDR3 is TGTGCCAGCAGTTTAAAATGGGGAACCGGCTACACCTTC.

This clonotype has ten or more counts. This chain connects TRBV7-9 to TRBJ2-5; 12 bases fit TRBD1. Germline V gene sequence: CDR1 SEHNR, CDR2 FQNEAQ (reference sequence). The CDR3 spans 15 residues. With 5 bases clipped from V and 5 bases from J, the junction kept 6 bases outside the gene matches. CDR3 region: CASSRGQGAQETQYF. The CDR3 DNA follows: TGTGCCAGCAGCAGGGGACAGGGGGCGCAGGAGACCCAGTACTTC.

This clonotype appeared a few times. The CDR3 DNA is TGCGCCAGCAGCTTGAGGGCTAGCGGGGGGTCTGATACGCAGTATTTT. This translates into CASSLRASGGSDTQYF. The gene calls are TRBV5-1 and TRBJ2-3; 11 positions match TRBD2. Trimming took 1 base from V and 6 from J; bases not matched to a gene: 7. This CDR3 is 16 amino acids long. Germline V gene sequence: CDR1 SGHRS, CDR2 YFSETQ.

The chain recombines TRBV5-4 with TRBJ1-2; D may be TRBD1 (6 bases). The V end was cut by 4 bases, the J end by 3 bases, with 10 bases between. The CDR3 is made up of 13 amino acids. CDR1 SGHNT and CDR2 YYREEE come from the germline V gene (reference sequence). CDR3 in amino acids: CASSVDSHYGYTF. As DNA, the CDR3 is TGTGCCAGCAGCGTGGACAGCCACTATGGCTACACCTTC.

This chain joins TRBV18 and TRBJ2-7; D not resolved. V was cut by 3 bases and J by 4 bases, with 13 bases left in between. Germline CDR1 reads KGHSH; CDR2 reads LQKENI. This CDR3 is built from 14 residues. CDR3 sequence (DNA): TGTGCCAGCTCACCGGGTCTGGAACCTTACGAGCAGTACTTC. It encodes CASSPGLEPYEQYF. The full variable domain, its missing parts supplied by reference TRBV18 and TRBJ2-7, is NAGVMQNPRHLVRRRGQEARLRCSPMKGHSHVYWYRQLPEEGLKFMVYLQKENIIDESGMPKERFSAEFPKEGPSILRIQQVVRGDSAAYFCASSPGLEPYEQYFGPGTRLTVT.

In this sample, this clonotype turned up many times. This sequence joins TRBV15 and TRBJ2-2; 10 bases map to TRBD2. In germline, CDR1 is LNHNV, CDR2 YYDKDF (reference sequence). J lost 6 bases, V lost 0 bases, and 7 bases had no gene match. There are 17 residues in the CDR3. The CDR3 nucleotides are TGTGCCACCAGCAGAGATCAAAGCGGGAGGGCCGCCGGGGAGCTGTTTTTT. Translating it yields CATSRDQSGRAAGELFF.

This chain connects TRBV7-8 to TRBJ2-3; perhaps TRBD1 as D (6 bases). Trimming took off 5 bases at V and 3 bases at J, with 15 bases between the two ends. The V gene's germline CDR1 is SGHVS and CDR2 FQNEAQ. The CDR3 has 15 amino acids. The CDR3 region has the DNA TGTGCCAGCAGCCCCTGGCAGGGGATAACAGATACGCAGTATTTT. Protein: CASSPWQGITDTQYF.

This chain links TRBV5-1 with TRBJ2-3; TRBD2 aligns across 8 bases. Trimming took 1 base from V and 6 from J; bases not matched to a gene: 7. Germline CDR1 and CDR2: SGHRS and YFSETQ. The CDR3 is 15 amino acids. CDR3 in amino acids: CASSLQGLDADTQYF. CDR3 DNA: TGCGCCAGCAGCTTGCAGGGACTAGATGCTGATACGCAGTATTTT.

Ten or more counts support this clonotype. The gene calls are TRBV6-5 and TRBJ1-5; a possible D gene is TRBD1 (5 bases). The germline V gene has CDR1 MNHEY and CDR2 SVGAGI. The CDR3 is 15 residues long. V was cut by 3 bases and J by 0 bases, with 9 bases left in between. The CDR3 nucleotides are TGTGCCAGCAGTTATACAGGAGATAGCAATCAGCCCCAGCATTTT. Translating it yields CASSYTGDSNQPQHF.

This clonotype was recorded a few times. J is TRBJ1-5 and V is TRBV27; D is unresolved. Trimming took 6 bases from V and 0 from J, leaving 12 bases between them. Germline CDR1 reads MNHEY; CDR2 reads SMNVEV (reference sequence). The CDR3 length is 15 residues. The CDR3 bases are TGTGCCAGCAGCCCCGGAGCGTATAGCAATCAGCCCCAGCATTTT. This gives the protein CASSPGAYSNQPQHF.

This clonotype was counted at least ten times. The chain employs TRBV12-3 or TRBV12-4 and TRBJ2-3; tentative D call: TRBD1 (5 bases). The CDR3 loop spans 11 amino acids. Trimming pared 4 bases from V and 7 bases from J, leaving 6 bases between. The CDR3 is CASSYRYTQYF. The DNA for the CDR3 is TGTGCCAGCAGTTACAGGTATACGCAGTATTTT.

This clonotype was detected many times. This chain uses TRBV25-1 with TRBJ1-1; TRBD1 aligns across 7 bases. Germline CDR1 MGHDK, CDR2 SYGVNS. V shed 6 bases, J shed 7 bases, and the junction held 5 bases outside the gene matches. The CDR3 is 12 amino acids. CDR3 sequence (DNA): TGTGCCAGCAGCACGGACAGGTTTGAAGCTTTCTTT. This encodes CASSTDRFEAFF.

This clonotype was picked up many times. V and J are TRBV28 and TRBJ1-3; tentative D call: TRBD1 (5 bases). CDR3 length: 14 residues. Trimming took off 4 bases at V and 2 bases at J, with 9 bases between the two ends. Germline lookup yields CDR1 MDHEN and CDR2 SYDVKM. In nucleotides, the CDR3 is TGTGCCAGCAGTTCCCAGGGAACTGGAAACACCATATATTTT. Protein: CASSSQGTGNTIYF.

This clonotype was detected many times. The J gene is TRBJ2-3, the V gene TRBV4-3; TRBD2 matches at 12 bases. This CDR3 comprises 16 residues. From germline, CDR1 is LGHNA and CDR2 YSLEER. V shed 0 bases and J 4 bases; nucleotides not matched to a gene: 2. The CDR3 protein is CASSQELAGGSDTQYF. CDR3 nucleotides: TGCGCCAGCAGCCAAGAACTAGCGGGAGGCTCAGATACGCAGTATTTT.

This clonotype has at least ten counts. V gene TRBV12-3 or TRBV12-4 combines with J gene TRBJ2-3, with D possibly called TRBD1 or TRBD2 (6 bases each). V lost 7 bases and J 8 bases, leaving 13 bases between the germline ends. The CDR3 extends over 12 amino acids. The CDR3, as DNA: TGTGCCAGCACCCGGGGGCAGAGTACGCAGTATTTT. The encoded protein is CASTRGQSTQYF.

This clonotype occurred a few times. The chain recombines TRBV6-2 or TRBV6-3 with TRBJ2-1, with 8 bases matching TRBD2. Trimming at V came to 2 bases and at J to 8 bases, leaving 2 bases not matched to a gene. Germline lookup yields CDR1 MNHEY and CDR2 SVGEGT. CDR3 size: 13 residues. The CDR3 is CASSYPGGYEQFF. The CDR3 nucleotides read TGTGCCAGCAGTTACCCGGGGGGGTATGAGCAGTTCTTC.